The source of this T cell receptor (beta chain) is a study of CD8+CD57+ T cells in acquired aplastic anemia. Study-wide context: The sorted CD4+ and CD8+ cells yielded an average around 3 ug of DNA. As sequenced from healthy donors, CD4+ cells averaged roughly 10 million reads. Overall study findings and caveats: The study found no significant CD8+ Simpson's diversity difference between patients and controls. Between patients and controls, about 30 CD8+ CDR3 sequences were found in common.

This clonotype was counted once. Its target is not known. The CDR3 is 16 residues long. V dropped 6 bases and J dropped 5 bases, with 17 bases sitting between them. Germline CDR1 and CDR2: MNHNS and SASEGT. Genomic DNA templated the TCR beta VDJ and CDR3 profiling. TCRdb used MiXCR to reprocess the reads, holding one entry per CDR3 protein. The data show around 130,000 distinct CDR3 sequences, roughly 50% seen once. Sequenced input: sorted CD4+, CD8+, or CD8+CD57+ T cells (not recorded which) from PBMCs. The genes are TRBV6-1 and TRBJ1-6, with D uncertain. The receptor was derived from a human donor in good health, serving as a control. CDR3 nucleotide sequence: TGTGCCAGCAGCCCGAATTGGGCTGTTAATAATTCACCCCTCCACTTT. This translates into CASSPNWAVNNSPLHF.